This is a list of T cell receptor beta chains from one sample in a study of T-cell memory formation after mild COVID-19. MiXCR was run by TCRdb on the 5' RACE reads, yielding one entry per CDR3 protein. The sample holds just under 150,000 distinct CDR3 sequences, approximately 21% seen once. Sequencing used PBMCs or a T cell subset sorted from them (not recorded which). The receptors come from an adult woman who had mild COVID-19 (a few samples of this study predate the infection). Cell type and time point are not known. CDR3s include the opening cysteine and the closing phenylalanine or tryptophan. The D gene is left open where the match is weak. Part of the rows lack a size; the others show once, few, many or a class for expanded clones.

V	size	J	D	CDR3	DNA
TRBV7-2	.	TRBJ2-2	TRBD2	CASSLSGGLAGGSGELFF	TGTGCCAGCAGCTTATCAGGGGGACTAGCGGGAGGATCCGGGGAGCTGTTTTTT
TRBV7-2	few	TRBJ2-3	.	CASSFGTLGTDTQYF	TGTGCCAGCAGCTTTGGGACTCTTGGCACAGATACGCAGTATTTT
TRBV7-2	.	TRBJ2-5	TRBD1	CASSRGTGGIETQYF	TGTGCCAGCAGCCGTGGGACAGGGGGGATCGAGACCCAGTACTTC
TRBV12-3/TRBV12-4	many	TRBJ2-3	.	CASSLLDTTQYF	TGTGCCAGCAGTTTACTGGACACCACGCAGTATTTT
TRBV19	few	TRBJ2-5	TRBD1	CASSKDRVETQYF	TGTGCCAGTAGTAAGGACAGGGTGGAGACCCAGTACTTC
TRBV12-3/TRBV12-4	many	TRBJ2-1	TRBD2	CASSLGTSGGYHEQFF	TGTGCCAGCAGTTTAGGGACTAGCGGGGGGTATCATGAGCAGTTCTTC
TRBV5-1	few	TRBJ2-3	TRBD1	CASSLGGQSTDTQYF	TGCGCCAGCAGCTTGGGGGGACAGAGCACAGATACGCAGTATTTT
TRBV7-9	.	TRBJ2-5	.	CASSLDTLLVAAQYF	TGTGCCAGCAGCTTAGACACCTTGCTGGTCGCGGCCCAGTACTTC
TRBV24-1	medium-sized	TRBJ2-1	.	CATSGMGGRSYNEQFF	TGTGCCACCAGTGGGATGGGGGGCCGCTCCTACAATGAGCAGTTCTTC
TRBV5-1	.	TRBJ2-7	.	CASSLGLRSPYEQYF	TGCGCCAGCAGCTTGGGATTGCGGTCCCCCTACGAGCAGTACTTC
TRBV24-1	once	TRBJ2-2	.	CATSEGNGYTGELFF	TGTGCCACCAGTGAGGGGAACGGGTACACCGGGGAGCTGTTTTTT
TRBV24-1	few	TRBJ2-5	.	CATSDPGTDLAYF	TGTGCCACCAGTGATCCGGGGACGGATCTCGCTTACTTC
TRBV20-1	.	TRBJ2-3	.	CSAFNPLVRESTDTQYF	TGCAGTGCTTTCAACCCCTTGGTCAGGGAGAGCACAGATACGCAGTATTTT
TRBV28	.	TRBJ2-7	.	CASSPNWGSSYEQYF	TGTGCCAGCAGTCCCAACTGGGGAAGCTCCTACGAGCAGTACTTC
TRBV10-3	few	TRBJ2-4	TRBD1	CAISEWDSVAKNIQYF	TGTGCCATCAGTGAGTGGGACAGTGTAGCCAAAAACATTCAGTACTTC
TRBV12-5	.	TRBJ1-1	.	CASGLAPSTRAGTEAFF	TGTGCTAGTGGTTTGGCTCCCTCGACCCGGGCGGGGACTGAAGCTTTCTTT
TRBV18	.	TRBJ1-2	TRBD1	CASSDRTGANYGYTF	TGTGCCAGCTCAGACCGGACAGGGGCTAACTATGGCTACACCTTC
TRBV6-5	.	TRBJ2-3	.	CASSYGLHTDTQYF	TGTGCCAGCAGTTACGGCCTCCACACAGATACGCAGTATTTT
TRBV7-2	.	TRBJ1-2	TRBD1	CASSSWGQSNYGYTF	TGTGCCAGCAGCTCGTGGGGACAGAGTAACTATGGCTACACCTTC
TRBV11-2	few	TRBJ1-2	.	CASSGGARVGYTF	TGTGCCAGCAGCGGAGGAGCTAGGGTTGGCTACACCTTC
TRBV15	few	TRBJ2-3	TRBD1	CATSSRQGSRTDTQYF	TGTGCCACCAGCAGTCGACAGGGCTCTAGGACAGATACGCAGTATTTT
TRBV5-1	few	TRBJ2-1	TRBD1	CASSWTGGSYNEQFF	TGCGCCAGCAGCTGGACAGGCGGGTCCTACAATGAGCAGTTCTTC
TRBV24-1	few	TRBJ1-1	TRBD1	CATRMTGKDTEAFF	TGTGCCACCAGGATGACAGGGAAGGACACTGAAGCTTTCTTT
TRBV5-1	.	TRBJ1-4	.	CASSLGTLREKLFF	TGCGCCAGCAGCTTAGGGACATTGCGGGAAAAACTGTTTTTT
TRBV12-3/TRBV12-4	.	TRBJ2-3	.	CASSLGAGYGADTQYF	TGTGCCAGCAGTTTAGGTGCAGGGTATGGGGCAGATACGCAGTATTTT
TRBV24-1	.	TRBJ2-7	TRBD1	CATSDTFGTGGIHEQYF	TGTGCCACCAGTGATACCTTTGGGACAGGGGGCATCCACGAGCAGTACTTC
TRBV10-3	.	TRBJ1-5	TRBD1	CAISEWGQGDNQPQHF	TGTGCCATCAGTGAGTGGGGACAGGGGGACAATCAGCCCCAGCATTTT
TRBV12-3/TRBV12-4	.	TRBJ2-5	TRBD2	CASGGRDRETQYF	TGTGCCAGCGGCGGGAGGGATAGGGAGACCCAGTACTTC
TRBV7-8	.	TRBJ2-1	TRBD1	CASSLASGTGVDEQFF	TGTGCCAGCAGCTTAGCGAGCGGGACAGGGGTCGATGAGCAGTTCTTC
TRBV14	few	TRBJ2-3	TRBD2	CASSHSGRWTSGTSPPRWDTQYF	TGTGCCAGCAGCCACTCCGGACGGTGGACTAGCGGGACCTCCCCCCCCCGGTGGGATACGCAGTATTTT
TRBV5-1	few	TRBJ2-7	.	CASSTQDSGSYEQYF	TGCGCCAGCAGCACTCAAGACAGCGGCTCCTACGAGCAGTACTTC
TRBV20-1	.	TRBJ2-5	.	CSARGTQETQYF	TGCAGTGCTAGAGGGACCCAAGAGACCCAGTACTTC
TRBV20-1	once	TRBJ1-2	.	CSAQVGGSGYTF	TGCAGTGCCCAGGTGGGAGGCTCTGGCTACACCTTC
TRBV5-1	.	TRBJ2-5	.	CASSLEQGRETQYF	TGCGCCAGCAGCTTGGAACAGGGAAGAGAGACCCAGTACTTC
TRBV12-3/TRBV12-4	many	TRBJ2-1	TRBD2	CASSQGTSLLGYEQFF	TGTGCCAGCAGCCAAGGGACTAGCCTCCTAGGGTATGAGCAGTTCTTC
TRBV27	few	TRBJ1-2	.	CASRTGPGYGYTF	TGTGCCAGCAGAACCGGGCCGGGTTATGGCTACACCTTC
TRBV12-3/TRBV12-4	.	TRBJ2-7	.	CASSRSGEGYERYF	TGTGCCAGCAGTCGTTCGGGCGAGGGCTACGAGCGGTACTTC